Described below is a single TCR beta chain sequence and its context. Tumor samples were taken before definitive surgery or chemotherapy. Clones were sequenced by immunoSEQ multiplex PCR, and TCRdb holds only the in-frame ones, with some missing. The sample has about 12,000 clones, approximately 88% seen once. From germline, CDR1 is LNHNV and CDR2 YYDKDF (reference sequence). Trimming cost V 0 bases and J 6 bases, with 11 bases left between them. The CDR3 spans 14 residues. The data were obtained in a study of high-grade serous ovarian cancer treatment subgroups. Sequenced input: tumor tissue. This chain uses TRBV15 with TRBJ1-1; the D gene is possibly TRBD1 (6 bases). This TCR was sampled from a human donor with high-grade serous ovarian cancer. The CDR3 is CATSRDRGLAEAFF. DNA for the CDR3: TGTGCCACCAGCAGAGACAGGGGCCTCGCTGAAGCTTTCTTT.